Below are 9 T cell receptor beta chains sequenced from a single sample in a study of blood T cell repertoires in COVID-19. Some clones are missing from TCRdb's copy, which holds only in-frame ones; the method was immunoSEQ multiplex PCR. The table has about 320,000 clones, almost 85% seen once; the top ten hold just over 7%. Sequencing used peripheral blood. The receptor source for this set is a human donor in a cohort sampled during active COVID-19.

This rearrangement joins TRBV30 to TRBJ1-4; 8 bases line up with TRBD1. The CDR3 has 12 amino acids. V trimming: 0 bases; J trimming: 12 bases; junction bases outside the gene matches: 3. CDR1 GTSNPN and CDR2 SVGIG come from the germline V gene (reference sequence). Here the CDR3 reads CAWSVQGDQLFF. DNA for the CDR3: TGTGCCTGGAGTGTACAGGGGGATCAACTGTTTTTT.

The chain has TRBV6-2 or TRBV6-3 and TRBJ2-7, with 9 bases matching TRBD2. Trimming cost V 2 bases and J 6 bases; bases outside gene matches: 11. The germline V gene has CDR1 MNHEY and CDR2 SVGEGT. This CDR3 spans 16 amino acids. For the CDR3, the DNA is TGTGCCAGCAGTTACACCAGCGGGGGGCCCATATCCGAGCAGTACTTC. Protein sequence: CASSYTSGGPISEQYF.

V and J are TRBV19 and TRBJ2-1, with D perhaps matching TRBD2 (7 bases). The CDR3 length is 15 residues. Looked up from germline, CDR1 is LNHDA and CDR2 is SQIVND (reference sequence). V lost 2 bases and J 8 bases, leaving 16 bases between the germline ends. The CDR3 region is CASSISGGAMDEQFF. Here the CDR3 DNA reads TGTGCCAGTAGTATAAGTGGGGGGGCAATGGATGAGCAGTTCTTC.

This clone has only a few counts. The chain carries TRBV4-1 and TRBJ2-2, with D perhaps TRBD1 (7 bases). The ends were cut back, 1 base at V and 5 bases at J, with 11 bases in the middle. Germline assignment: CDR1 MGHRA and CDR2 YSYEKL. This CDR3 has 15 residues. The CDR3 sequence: CASSQAPGGTGELFF. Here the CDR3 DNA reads TGCGCCAGCAGCCAAGCTCCAGGGGGGACCGGGGAGCTGTTTTTT.

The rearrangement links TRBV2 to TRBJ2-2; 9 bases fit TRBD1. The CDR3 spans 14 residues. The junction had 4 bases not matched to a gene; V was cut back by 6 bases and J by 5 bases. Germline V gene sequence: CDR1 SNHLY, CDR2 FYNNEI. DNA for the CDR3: TGTGCCAGCAGGGGGGGACAGGGAACCGGGGAGCTGTTTTTT. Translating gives CASRGGQGTGELFF.

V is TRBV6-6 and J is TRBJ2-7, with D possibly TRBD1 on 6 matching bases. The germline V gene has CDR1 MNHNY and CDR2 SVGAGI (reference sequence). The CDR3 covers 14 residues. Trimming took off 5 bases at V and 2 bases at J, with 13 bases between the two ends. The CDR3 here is CASSPQGWTYEQYF. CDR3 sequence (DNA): TGTGCCAGCAGTCCACAGGGCTGGACCTACGAGCAGTACTTC.

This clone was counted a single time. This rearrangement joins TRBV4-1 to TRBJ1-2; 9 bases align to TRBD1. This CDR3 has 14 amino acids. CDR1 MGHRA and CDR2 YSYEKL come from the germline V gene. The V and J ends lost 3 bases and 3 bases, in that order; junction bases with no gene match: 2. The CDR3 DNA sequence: TGCGCCAGCAGCCAGGGACAGGGTTACTATGGCTACACCTTC. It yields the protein CASSQGQGYYGYTF.

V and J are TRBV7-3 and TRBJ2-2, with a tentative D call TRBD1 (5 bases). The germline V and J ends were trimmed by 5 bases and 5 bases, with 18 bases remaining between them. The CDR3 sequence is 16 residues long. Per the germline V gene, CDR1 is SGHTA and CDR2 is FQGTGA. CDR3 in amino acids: CASSQGASSGTGELFF. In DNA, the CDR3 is TGTGCCAGCAGCCAAGGGGCCTCAAGTGGGACCGGGGAGCTGTTTTTT.

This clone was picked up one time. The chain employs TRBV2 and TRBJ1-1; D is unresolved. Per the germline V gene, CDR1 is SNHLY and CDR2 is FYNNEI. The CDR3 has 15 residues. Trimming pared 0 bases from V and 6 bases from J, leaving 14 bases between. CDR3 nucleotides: TGTGCCAGCAGTGAAGCTCGGGGTCGTGGGGCTGAAGCTTTCTTT. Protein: CASSEARGRGAEAFF.